Reported below is one TCR beta chain. This clonotype was counted once. Its antigen is currently not known. No base quality values were provided; no much bigger clone lies one nucleotide off. This specimen comes from a study of post-analysis software for immune sequencing data (dated by TCRdb to about 2015). For the wider study: Recorded disease courses included relapsing-remitting, secondary progressive and progressive-relapsing multiple sclerosis, with some patients lacking subtype annotation. The patient repertoires were compared against more than 10 previously published healthy control repertoires obtained from donors aged roughly 6 to 25 years. A subset of samples was prepared in parallel using single-end sample barcoding, then pooled and co-amplified after Illumina adapter ligation. The full study reports these points: Compared with controls, multiple sclerosis patients had significantly lower normalized Chao1 diversity, a finding suggesting substantial peripheral T-cell clonal expansion. Patients showed significantly higher frequencies than controls for a handful of TRBV segments, among them TRBV5-6, TRBV5-1 and TRBV20-1. Strong co-clustering of samples prepared in the same batch was shown by direct clustering with F measure, prompting a batch-effect correction. The control group was slightly older than the multiple sclerosis patient group.

The library relied on PCR. Sequencing was carried out with an Illumina HiSeq 2500. Unique molecular identifiers were incorporated into TCR beta cDNA libraries to reduce PCR and sequencing biases. Per 1 to 10 million input T cells, approximately 500,000 cDNA molecules were obtained, such that each molecule approximated one T cell. Patient libraries were prepared and sequenced with the same protocol used for the earlier healthy control dataset. Samples belonging to the same batch were prepared together, multiplexed and sequenced on a shared HiSeq lane. Turning to the authors' computational methods: Raw barcoded reads were processed with MIGEC, and single-read molecular identifier groups were discarded before consensus assembly and CDR3 extraction. Clonotype tables were post-analysed with VDJtools, and diversity was normalized by down-sampling all datasets to the smallest sample size. To correct batch-related cross-sample contamination, repertoire overlap clustering matched CDR3 amino acid sequences but not nucleotide sequences. TCRdb reanalyzed the raw reads on its own, using fastp at Q25 for trimming and MiXCR for clone calling, and kept in-frame beta chains. Each CDR3 protein gets just one entry, which takes the most common genes and DNA from the rows behind it. The V and J calls and clone size come from TCRdb's table, not from the authors' own analysis. The sample yields about 760,000 distinct CDR3 sequences; 30% were counted once. Under 0.7% of the sample goes to the ten largest clones.

TCR beta repertoires were profiled from peripheral blood of 10 to 15 young patients with multiple sclerosis to demonstrate the VDJtools post-analysis software. Multiple sclerosis patients were children and adolescents aged about 6 to 16 years. V lost 7 bases and J lost 1 base; the stretch between them is 10 bases long. CDR1 and CDR2, looked up from the germline V gene, are SQVTM and ANQGSEA. The CDR3, cysteine through phenylalanine, is 12 amino acids long. Of all the DNA, just the CDR3 is kept, 36 bases in frame from base 1. This receptor chain uses TRBV29-1 and TRBJ1-1; the D gene is perhaps TRBD1, on 5 matching bases. The sequencing input was blood. This sequence originates from a girl aged 5-17 years with multiple sclerosis. The CDR3 region reads CSASRENTEAFF. The nucleotide sequence is given as TGCAGCGCGAGCAGGGAGAACACTGAAGCTTTCTTT.